Detailed here is one T cell receptor beta chain. The antigen this receptor binds is unknown. Base qualities were left out, and no much larger clone turns up one base away. Its CDR3 holds 12 amino acids, cysteine through phenylalanine. Only the CDR3 portion is preserved as DNA: 36 bases, with reading frame beginning at the first base. In the germline V gene, CDR1 corresponds to MNHEY and CDR2 to SVGAGI. V loses 10 bases, J loses 5 bases, and the germline ends lie 11 bases apart. The sample belongs to a study of shared clonotypes between healthy human individuals (dated by TCRdb to the early 2020s). Background on the whole study: A couple of women and a few men aged 18 to 49 years were included in the cohort. For each donor, CD4 naive and CD4 memory were each given three plates, CD8 naive was given two plates, and CD8 memory was given one plate. Leukapheresis yielded between about 0.85 and 10 billion PBMCs per donor. Libraries were prepared and TCR repertoires were sequenced by different laboratories using diverse techniques, in order to increase sequencing depth and limit assay-specific biases. The study deeply sequenced blood TCR repertoires of about 5 healthy adults to estimate repertoire size and the extent of clonotype sharing between individuals.

Broad study findings and their caveats: When a handful of donors were compared, the shared fraction of clonotypes was about 5% for naive CD4, approximately 3.5% for naive CD8, roughly 2.5% for memory CD4, and 0.3% to 0.5% for memory CD8. Compared with non-shared clonotypes, clonotypes shared by all four sorted-subset donors had higher generation probabilities. Even with the large sequencing depth, rarefaction of the sorted-subset datasets indicated that sequencing was incomplete. Pairwise subsampling led to the expectation that sequencing depth would affect the degree of clonotype sharing among donors. Estimated clonotype richness was generally larger for naive than for memory subsets. The small number of donors limited the genetic and exposure-history diversity represented. Sampling was restricted to blood, and TCR repertoires in tissues likely differ from the TCR repertoires found in blood.

Using the deep immunoSEQ assay, TCR CDR3 regions were amplified from genomic DNA by multiplex PCR. Genomic DNA extracted from each cell subset was distributed evenly over all wells of several immunoSEQ 96-well plates, and each plate served as one replicate. For sorted subsets, about 0.2 ug genomic DNA, equal to about 30,000 T cell genomes, was loaded into each replicate PCR. The purified libraries were quantified using a Qubit 3.0 fluorometer, sized with a Bioanalyzer 2100, and then quantified again using the KAPA Library Quantification kit. Every immunoSEQ 96-well plate was sequenced on a separate single-read 150-cycle Illumina NextSeq 550 flow cell. The source study handled its data this way. Because only junctional sequences without quality scores were contained in the immunoSEQ output, filtering matching that applied to full-length reads could not be performed. Sequences were annotated with PyIR, a Python wrapper for IgBLAST v1.9, using IMGT germline references to assign V/J genes and CDR3. Any read was removed if the V/J assignment was weak (E-value above 1e-6), the CDR3 was missing, or the read contained stop codons, out-of-frame junctions, or ambiguous translated residues. V3J clonotypes were defined as sequences sharing the same inferred V gene, J gene, and CDR3 amino acid sequence. Percentage overlap between repertoires was computed as shared unique clonotypes divided by the size of the smaller repertoire. Repertoire richness was assessed with RTK rarefaction, the Chao1 estimator, and Recon v2.1 estimates of unobserved clonotypes. Generation probabilities for all TCRbeta clonotypes obtained by the gDNA method from a handful of donors were computed using OLGA. As stored in TCRdb, this immuneACCESS dataset retains in-frame rearrangements with V and J assigned. A fraction of the clones does not appear; measured against another copy, unresolved V genes explain less than half of the discrepancy, and the remainder lacks a known reason. Clone size and V and J calls were adopted from that table, with D and trimming inferred from the DNA. The table for this sample lists some 2 million clones; roughly 94% of them were counted only once. The top ten constitute roughly 1% of the sample.

CD8 naive samples were CD45RO-negative cells positively selected for CCR7, giving a CD45RA+CCR7+ population that excluded TemRA cells. Healthy HIV-negative adults with no recently reported acute infections or vaccinations were included as donors. Only Caucasian adults living in Nashville, Tennessee, USA were represented among the donors. Blood was collected by leukapheresis, and PBMCs were isolated by Ficoll-Histopaque density gradient centrifugation and then cryopreserved in liquid nitrogen vapor phase. Analytical flow cytometry was used to check the purity and quantity of each magnetically sorted T cell population. From each sorted fraction, genomic DNA was isolated and quantified by UV absorbance on a Nanodrop 2000c.

The rearranged chain carries TRBV6-5 and TRBJ2-2; the D element could tentatively be TRBD1 or TRBD2, as 5 bases agree for each. Sequenced material: naive CD8+ T cells sorted from blood. The cell subset or site label corresponds to: CD45RA+CCR7+. The receptor comes from a man between 18 and 35 years old in good health. For the CDR3, the sequence is CAIGWGTGELFF. DNA sequence: TGTGCCATTGGGTGGGGGACCGGGGAGCTGTTTTTT.